The source of this T cell receptor beta chain is a study of blood T cell repertoires in COVID-19. Looking at the study overall: Nucleic acid was either cDNA or gDNA, and it came from T cells, B-cell-depleted T cells, or PBMCs.

Assay used: immunoSEQ multiplex PCR; TCRdb lists only in-frame clones, some missing. The profile shows 250,000 to 300,000 clones, around 84% of them singletons. Germline V gene lookup returns CDR1 SGHVS and CDR2 FQNEAQ. This CDR3 contains 15 residues. Deletions cut 7 bases from V and 2 bases from J, with 17 bases between. The receptor's source is a woman aged 45-65 years who had been exposed to COVID-19. The specimen was PBMCs or T cells enriched from blood (not recorded which). V and J are TRBV7-8 and TRBJ2-5, with D possibly matching TRBD2 (6 bases). This CDR3 is CASTLRRDSQETQYF. CDR3 nucleotides: TGTGCCAGCACCCTTCGCCGGGACTCACAAGAGACCCAGTACTTC.